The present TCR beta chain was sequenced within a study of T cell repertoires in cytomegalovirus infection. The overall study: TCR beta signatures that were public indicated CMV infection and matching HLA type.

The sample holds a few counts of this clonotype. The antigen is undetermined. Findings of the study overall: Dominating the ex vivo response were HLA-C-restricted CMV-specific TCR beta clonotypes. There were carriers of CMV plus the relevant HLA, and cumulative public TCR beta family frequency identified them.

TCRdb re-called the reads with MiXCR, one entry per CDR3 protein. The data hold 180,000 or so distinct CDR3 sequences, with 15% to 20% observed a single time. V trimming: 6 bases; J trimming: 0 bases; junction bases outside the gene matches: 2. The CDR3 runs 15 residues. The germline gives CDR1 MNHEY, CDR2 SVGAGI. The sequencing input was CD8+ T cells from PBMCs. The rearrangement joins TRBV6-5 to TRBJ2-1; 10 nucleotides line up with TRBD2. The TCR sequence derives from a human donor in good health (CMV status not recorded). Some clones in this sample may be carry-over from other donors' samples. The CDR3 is CASRPSGGSYNEQFF. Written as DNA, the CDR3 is TGTGCCAGCAGACCTAGCGGGGGCTCCTACAATGAGCAGTTCTTC.